This is a list of T cell receptor beta chains from one sample in a study of blood T cell repertoires in COVID-19. Profiling relied on immunoSEQ multiplex PCR, and the TCRdb table lists in-frame clones only, not all of them. The data contain more than 100,000 clones, roughly 88% of them singletons. Specimen: peripheral blood. The receptors were sampled from a man aged 70-80 years with active COVID-19. Each CDR3 is given with its conserved first and last residue. The D gene is left open where the match is weak.

TRBJ1-1,TRBV21-1,NA,CAANRVANTEAFF,TGTGCCGCGAACAGGGTGGCGAACACTGAAGCTTTCTTT
TRBJ1-6,TRBV6-5,TRBD1,CASRTGGGNSPLHF,TGTGCCAGCAGGACAGGGGGAGGTAATTCACCCCTCCACTTT
TRBJ1-5,TRBV7-3,TRBD1,CASSPPGGREGLYSNQPQHF,TGTGCCAGCAGCCCCCCAGGGGGCAGGGAAGGGCTATATAGCAATCAGCCCCAGCATTTT
TRBJ1-5,TRBV5-4,TRBD1,CASSFKGQVNQPQHF,TGTGCCAGCAGCTTCAAGGGACAGGTGAATCAGCCCCAGCATTTT
TRBJ2-1,TRBV6-4,TRBD2,CASSASGRAHGEQFF,TGTGCCAGCAGTGCGAGCGGGAGGGCCCACGGGGAGCAGTTCTTC
TRBJ2-3,TRBV19,NA,CASTEAFSTDTQYF,TGTGCCAGTACCGAGGCTTTCAGCACAGATACGCAGTATTTT
TRBJ2-1,TRBV5-8,TRBD2,CASTKRLAGGINEQFF,TGTGCCAGCACGAAACGACTAGCGGGAGGGATAAATGAGCAGTTCTTC
TRBJ1-4,TRBV9,NA,CASSGDGVANEKLFF,TGTGCCAGCAGCGGAGACGGGGTAGCTAATGAAAAACTGTTTTTT
TRBJ2-5,TRBV27,TRBD2,CASSYLAGGETQYF,TGTGCCAGCAGTTACTTGGCGGGAGGTGAGACCCAGTACTTC
TRBJ1-2,TRBV5-6,NA,CASSLDRREAHGYTF,TGTGCCAGCAGCTTGGATCGCAGGGAGGCTCATGGCTACACCTTC
TRBJ2-2,TRBV10-3,NA,CAISVAAGELFF,TGTGCCATCAGTGTGGCTGCCGGGGAGCTGTTTTTT
TRBJ2-4,TRBV6-5,TRBD1,CASSPPQGTKNIQYF,TGTGCCAGCAGCCCACCACAGGGGACCAAAAACATTCAGTACTTC
TRBJ1-5,TRBV7-9,TRBD1,CASSHGTGGHQPQHF,TGTGCCAGCAGCCACGGGACAGGGGGCCATCAGCCCCAGCATTTT
TRBJ2-1,TRBV18,NA,CASARDGSSYNEQFF,TGTGCCAGCGCCCGGGACGGGAGCTCCTACAATGAGCAGTTCTTC
TRBJ2-1,TRBV27,TRBD1,CASSYQGTVNNEQFF,TGTGCCAGCAGTTACCAAGGGACAGTTAACAATGAGCAGTTCTTC
TRBJ1-1,TRBV9,TRBD1,CASSAPSSGTGGTEAFF,TGTGCCAGCAGCGCGCCGTCTTCCGGGACAGGGGGCACTGAAGCTTTCTTT